This TCR beta chain was identified during a study of post-analysis software for immune sequencing data. Study in general: Included among the disease courses, which were recorded for the cohort, were relapsing-remitting, secondary progressive and progressive-relapsing multiple sclerosis. Study-wide results and caveats: With F measure, samples from one preparation batch clustered together strongly. The study found significantly lower normalized Chao1 diversity in multiple sclerosis patients than in controls. Patients carried roughly 5 TRBV segments more frequently than controls did, and TRBV5-6, TRBV5-1 and TRBV20-1 were among them.

Germline loops: CDR1 SQVTM, CDR2 ANQGSEA. Between the trimmed V and J ends, which lost 3 bases and 8 bases, there was a span of 11 bases. The length of the CDR3 is 12 residues. Prepared TCR beta cDNA libraries contained unique molecular identifiers. The authors obtained approximately 540,000 cDNA molecules from roughly 1 to 10 million T cells. Via MiXCR, TCRdb re-called the PCR reads, giving one row per CDR3 protein. The sample includes roughly 870,000 distinct CDR3 sequences, 53% of them seen just once. With respect to this clonotype: Its specificity is unknown.

The TCR sequence derives from a girl aged 5 to 17 with multiple sclerosis. This rearrangement joins TRBV29-1 to TRBJ2-1, with D maybe TRBD1 (6 bases). The sequencing input was blood. Here the CDR3 DNA reads TGCAGCGTTGACAGGGGTTCGGATGAGCAGTTCTTC. This codes for CSVDRGSDEQFF.